This T cell receptor beta chain is drawn from a study of shared clonotypes between healthy human individuals. Study details: Each donor had three CD4 naive, three CD4 memory, two CD8 naive and one CD8 memory plate. Findings and limits, study-wide: Generation probabilities of non-shared clonotypes were lower (relative to those shared by all four donors).

Points on this clone: What it binds is not known.

Terminally differentiated effector memory CD45RA+ cells were excluded by CCR7 positive selection of CD45RO-negative cells. TCRdb's copy holds only in-frame clones and misses some; the assay was immunoSEQ multiplex PCR. Of more than 600,000 clones in the sample, around 92% are singletons; the top ten hold approximately 24%. The specimen was naive CD8+ T cells sorted from blood. This TCR came from a man younger than 45 in good health.

In nucleotides, the CDR3 is TGTGCCAGCAGCTCCCTAGCGGGAGGCCATGGGGAGCAGTACTTC. It specifies CASSSLAGGHGEQYF. The V and J genes are TRBV11-2 and TRBJ2-7; TRBD2 matches 11 bases. Germline CDR1 SGHAT, CDR2 FQNNGV. There are 15 residues in the CDR3. The V segment lost 4 bases and the J segment 7 bases; nucleotides outside the gene matches: 9.